Presented here are 10 T cell receptor beta chains from one specimen sequenced in a study of early stage breast cancer tumors. Sequencing used immunoSEQ multiplex PCR; TCRdb keeps in-frame clones, though not all of them. Of 50,000 to 75,000 clones in the sample, over 60% were seen once. Sequences were obtained from blood. The receptors were sampled from a person aged 25 to 39 with breast cancer.

In the case of this clone: A junction end diverges from the germline sequence, so it may reflect a read error. The V and J genes are TRBV7-7 and TRBJ2-5, with D perhaps given as TRBD1 or TRBD2 (5 bases each). Per the germline V gene, CDR1 is SSHAT and CDR2 is FNYEAQ (reference sequence). The CDR3 covers 14 residues. The CDR3 coding sequence is TGTGCTAGCAGCCCGAGAGCGAGGGGAGAGACCCAGTACTTC. It yields the protein CASSPRARGETQYF.

The V gene is TRBV30, the J gene TRBJ2-5; weak D call: TRBD2 (6 bases). With the DNA end fitting TRBJ2-7 better, the J assignment may be wrong. Per germline, CDR1 GTSNPN and CDR2 SVGIG (reference sequence). This CDR3 is 15 amino acids long. CDR3 in amino acids: CAWSPRRGNPYEQYF. CDR3 sequence (DNA): TGTGCCTGGAGTCCAAGGCGGGGAAACCCCTACGAGCAGTACTTC.

V and J are TRBV7-2 and TRBJ1-1, with D perhaps TRBD1 (5 bases). CDR1 is SGHTA, CDR2 FQGNSA, per germline. V shed 3 bases and J shed 2 bases, with 22 bases lying between them. CDR3 size: 18 residues. The CDR3 DNA reads as TGTGCCAGCAGCTTCATTCGTACCTCCGGGACCGGTAACACTGAAGCTTTCTTT. Translated, it gives CASSFIRTSGTGNTEAFF.

This chain uses TRBV27 with TRBJ1-1; D remains unclear. V dropped 3 bases and J dropped 0 bases, with 8 bases sitting between them. The germline CDR1 and CDR2 sequences are MNHEY and SMNVEV (reference sequence). The CDR3 contains 14 residues. CDR3 nucleotides: TGTGCCAGCAGTTTCGGCACCGTGAACACTGAAGCTTTCTTT. The encoded protein is CASSFGTVNTEAFF.

The chain joins TRBV7-2 to TRBJ2-7, with D tentatively TRBD1 or TRBD2 (5 bases each). From germline, CDR1 is SGHTA and CDR2 FQGNSA. This CDR3 has 15 amino acids. The ends were cut back, 4 bases at V and 4 bases at J, with 17 bases in the middle. In nucleotides, the CDR3 is TGTGCCAGCAGCTCAGCCTCGGGACGGCCATACGAGCAGTACTTC. Amino acid sequence: CASSSASGRPYEQYF. Variable domain in full (rest from reference TRBV7-2 and TRBJ2-7): GAGVSQSPSNKVTEKGKDVELRCDPISGHTALYWYRQSLGQGLEFLIYFQGNSAPDKSGLPSDRFSAERTGGSVSTLTIQRTQQEDSAVYLCASSSASGRPYEQYFGPGTRLTVT.

J is TRBJ2-7 and V is TRBV7-9; D might be TRBD2 (6 bases). Germline CDR1 is SEHNR and CDR2 is FQNEAQ (reference sequence). CDR3 length: 15 residues. V was clipped by 5 bases and J by 3 bases, with 17 bases between them. The CDR3 loop is CASSLRRAGNYEQYF. In nucleotides, the CDR3 is TGTGCCAGCAGCCTCAGGAGGGCCGGGAACTACGAGCAGTACTTC.

This clone is a singleton in its sample. The chain has TRBV4-2 and TRBJ2-2, with 8 bases that match TRBD2. J was trimmed by 6 bases and V by 1 base; bases with no gene match: 7. CDR3 length equals 16 residues. CDR1 and CDR2 from the germline V gene are LGHNA and YNFKEQ. The CDR3, as DNA: TGTGCCAGCAGCCAAGGCGGGGGACTAGTGGCCGGGGAGCTGTTTTTT. Translating it yields CASSQGGGLVAGELFF.

This chain connects TRBV30 to TRBJ2-7; the D gene is possibly TRBD1 (5 bases). There are 12 residues in the CDR3. Per germline, CDR1 GTSNPN and CDR2 SVGIG (reference sequence). V was clipped by 3 bases and J by 5 bases, with 11 bases between them. The CDR3 DNA is TGTGCCTGGAGCAGGGATTTGCACGAGCAGTACTTC. This encodes CAWSRDLHEQYF.

The chain employs TRBV7-6 and TRBJ2-7; 9 bases are shared with TRBD2. The CDR3 is 15 amino acids. Trimming took 4 bases from V and 4 from J; bases not matched to a gene: 8. CDR1 is SGHVS and CDR2 is FNYEAQ in the germline V gene. The CDR3 is CASSSRAGGAYEQYF. The DNA for the CDR3 is TGTGCCAGCAGCTCCCGGGCGGGAGGGGCGTACGAGCAGTACTTC.

This sequence joins TRBV6-1 and TRBJ2-5; D unresolved. Per the germline V gene, CDR1 is MNHNS and CDR2 is SASEGT. The CDR3 consists of 13 residues. V lost 2 bases and J 0 bases, leaving 4 bases between the germline ends. CDR3 nucleotide sequence: TGTGCCAGCAGTGAAAGGGACCAAGAGACCCAGTACTTC. Translated, it gives CASSERDQETQYF.